The sequence of this T cell receptor beta chain was determined in a study of PD-1 blockade in classical Hodgkin lymphoma. Overall study results and limits: Those achieving complete response showed baseline diversity like newly diagnosed patients.

Clones were sequenced by immunoSEQ multiplex PCR, and TCRdb holds only the in-frame ones, with some missing. The repertoire has tens of thousands of clones, around four fifths of them found once; the top ten carry 8% to 9.5%. The CDR3 spans 14 residues. Germline CDR1 KGHSH, CDR2 LQKENI. Trimming removed 2 bases at V and 0 bases at J, with 5 bases between. Noted time point: cycle 4 day 1 (C4D1), after 6 weeks of nivolumab. In every patient, relapse followed autologous stem cell transplantation, while exposure to brentuximab vedotin differed. Complete response, partial response or progressive disease was each patient's best response. On this clone itself: The antigen is not known.

This receptor was obtained from a human donor with classical Hodgkin lymphoma. The material was peripheral blood mononuclear cells (PBMCs), obtained before the fourth cycle of nivolumab. The chain employs TRBV18 and TRBJ1-5; no clear D. This CDR3 reads CASSPGLSNQPQHF. For the CDR3, the DNA is TGTGCCAGCTCACCAGGACTTAGCAATCAGCCCCAGCATTTT.